This T cell receptor (beta chain) appears in the sequencing data of a study of blood T cell repertoires in COVID-19. The CDR3 loop spans 16 amino acids. V was pared by 4 bases and J by 2 bases, with 3 bases of the junction left unmatched. CDR1 is SGHNT, CDR2 YYREEE, per germline (reference sequence). Using immunoSEQ multiplex PCR, the repertoire was profiled, and TCRdb retains in-frame clones only, with some absent. The sample includes about 58,000 clones, over 75% of them seen just once. The origin of this receptor is a woman in her sixties or seventies with active COVID-19. The sample was peripheral blood. The J gene is TRBJ2-1, the V gene TRBV5-4; TRBD2 aligns across 13 bases. The CDR3 reads CASSLGLAGAYNEQFF. In DNA, the CDR3 is TGTGCCAGCAGCCTTGGACTAGCGGGGGCCTACAATGAGCAGTTCTTC.